A selection of T cell receptor beta chains follows, all from one sample in a study of T cells in tuberculosis. Using immunoSEQ multiplex PCR, the repertoire was profiled, and TCRdb retains in-frame clones only, with some absent. The data hold approximately 35,000 clones, with about 97% observed a single time. Input material: PBMCs. The receptors derive from a donor between 10 and 29 years old with latent tuberculosis or without tuberculosis infection. The CDR3 runs from the conserved cysteine through the conserved F or W. Each record gives: clone size, J gene, D gene, V gene, CDR3 DNA, CDR3 protein. The D gene is left open where the match is weak. Not every row has a clone size; where given, it reads once, few, many or a size class.

>-|TRBJ2-1|TRBD2|TRBV5-1
TGCGCCAGCAGCTTGGCCCGACTAGCGGGGGCCTCCTACAATGAGCAGTTCTTC
CASSLARLAGASYNEQFF
>-|TRBJ2-1|-|TRBV4-1
TGCGCCAGCAGGCCACTAGGACAGCGCTCCTACAATGAGCAGTTCTTC
CASRPLGQRSYNEQFF
>-|TRBJ1-2|TRBD1|TRBV5-6
TGTGCCAGCAGGCGACTGGGGGACAGCACTAACTATGGCTACACCTTC
CASRRLGDSTNYGYTF
>-|TRBJ2-1|TRBD2|TRBV6-1
TGTGCCAGCAGTGAGAGGGCTAGCGGAACCGGTTACAATGAGCAGTTCTTC
CASSERASGTGYNEQFF
>once|TRBJ1-3|TRBD1|TRBV5-1
TGCGCCAGCAGCTGGGGACAGGGGGCATTGAGCTCTGGAAACACCATATATTTT
CASSWGQGALSSGNTIYF
>-|TRBJ2-1|TRBD1|TRBV10-3
TGTGCCATCAGTAGGGACAGGGGATTCAATGAGCAGTTCTTC
CAISRDRGFNEQFF
>-|TRBJ2-1|-|TRBV6-1
TGTGCCAGCAGTGGACTGGACTTCTCCTACAATGAGCAGTTCTTC
CASSGLDFSYNEQFF
>-|TRBJ1-2|TRBD1|TRBV6-5
TGTGCCAGCAACCCAAGCTGGGACAGGGGTCATGGCTACACCTTC
CASNPSWDRGHGYTF
>-|TRBJ2-1|-|TRBV27
TGTGCCAGCAGTAAGGGGCGGGGATCCTACAATGAGCAGTTCTTC
CASSKGRGSYNEQFF
>-|TRBJ2-1|-|TRBV7-9
TGTGCCAGCTTGACACCGAGCTCCTACAATGAGCAGTTCTTC
CASLTPSSYNEQFF
>-|TRBJ1-1|-|TRBV19
TGTGCCAGTACCGACAGACCGAACACTGAAGCTTTCTTT
CASTDRPNTEAFF
>-|TRBJ2-1|TRBD2|TRBV6-5
TGTGCCAGCAGTTACTCGCCTACCCCAGCGGGAGATGAGCAGTTCTTC
CASSYSPTPAGDEQFF
>-|TRBJ2-5|TRBD2|TRBV6-1
TGTGCCAGCAGTGAAGTTAGGTCTAGCGGGGGGCAAGAGACCCAGTACTTC
CASSEVRSSGGQETQYF
>-|TRBJ1-4|-|TRBV2
TGTGCCACAAGGGGGATTGGTGAAAAACTGTTTTTT
CATRGIGEKLFF
>-|TRBJ2-4|-|TRBV7-6
TGTGCCAGCAGCTCTAGCGAAGAGGACATTCAGTACTTC
CASSSSEEDIQYF
>-|TRBJ1-2|-|TRBV5-4
TGTGCCAGCAGCTTCCAGACAGACTATGGCTACACCTTC
CASSFQTDYGYTF
>-|TRBJ1-1|TRBD1|TRBV29-1
TGCAGCGTTGGACAGGGTCGAACTGAAGCTTTCTTT
CSVGQGRTEAFF
>-|TRBJ1-1|TRBD1|TRBV28
TGTGCCAGCAGTGAAGGGACAGGGTTGAACACTGAAGCTTTCTTT
CASSEGTGLNTEAFF
>-|TRBJ2-5|TRBD2|TRBV6-1
TGTGCCAGCACCCTCCTAAGCGGGACCCAAGAGACCCAGTACTTC
CASTLLSGTQETQYF
>-|TRBJ1-5|TRBD1|TRBV28
TGTGCCAGCAGTTGGGGTCGCAGGGGGCGTGGTCAGCCCCAGCATTTT
CASSWGRRGRGQPQHF
>-|TRBJ1-1|-|TRBV20-1
TGCAGTGCTGGAAGGGGTGCTGAAGCTTTCTTT
CSAGRGAEAFF
>-|TRBJ1-1|-|TRBV10-3
TGTGCCATCAGTGAGTCGTACAGTATGAACACTGAAGCTTTCTTT
CAISESYSMNTEAFF
>-|TRBJ2-2|-|TRBV4-1
TGCGCCAGCAGCCAAGGGTCTTATACAGGGGAGCTGTTTTTT
CASSQGSYTGELFF
>-|TRBJ2-7|-|TRBV10-3
TGTGCCATCAGGGGTGAGGTATCCTACGAGCAGTACTTC
CAIRGEVSYEQYF
>-|TRBJ1-5|-|TRBV6-1
TGTGCCAGCGTGGCAGGGAATCAGCCCCAGCATTTT
CASVAGNQPQHF
>-|TRBJ1-5|-|TRBV9
TGTGCCAGCAGCGTAGGGGGAGATGACGGTCAGCCCCAGCATTTT
CASSVGGDDGQPQHF
>-|TRBJ2-7|TRBD2|TRBV6-6
TGTGCCAGCAGTTACGCGTCAACTAGCGGCCCCTACGAGCAGTACTTC
CASSYASTSGPYEQYF
>-|TRBJ1-3|-|TRBV10-3
TGTGCCACCCTGGATTCGGGGTGGTACTCTGGAAACACCATATATTTT
CATLDSGWYSGNTIYF
>-|TRBJ1-2|-|TRBV7-2
TGTGCCAGCAGCGCTCAGGGTTCCGGCTATGGCTACACCTTC
CASSAQGSGYGYTF
>-|TRBJ2-7|TRBD1|TRBV2
TGTGCCAGCAGTGAATACGGGACAGGTACCTACGAGCAGTACTTC
CASSEYGTGTYEQYF
>-|TRBJ1-1|TRBD1|TRBV28
TGTGCCAGCAGTTCGTACAAGGACAGGGCCAACACTGAAGCTTTCTTT
CASSSYKDRANTEAFF
>-|TRBJ2-5|TRBD2|TRBV6-5
TGTGCCAGCAGTGGGCTAGCGGGGGTCGAGACCCAGTACTTC
CASSGLAGVETQYF
>-|TRBJ1-2|-|TRBV18
TGTGCCAGCTCACCACGGGCCCAGGACTATGGCTACACCTTC
CASSPRAQDYGYTF
>-|TRBJ2-5|TRBD1|TRBV27
TGTGCCAGCAGTCCCCAAGGACAGGGTTGGCAAGAGACCCAGTACTTC
CASSPQGQGWQETQYF
>-|TRBJ2-7|-|TRBV4-1
TGCGCCAGCAGCCAAGATGGGGCGCAGTACTTC
CASSQDGAQYF
>-|TRBJ1-1|-|TRBV9
TGTGCCAGCAGCGCCGCCAGGAACACTGAAGCTTTCTTT
CASSAARNTEAFF